This T cell receptor (beta chain) was sequenced for a study of a mutant IDH1 vaccine in newly diagnosed glioma. Across the whole study: The start of vaccination came 4-6 weeks after radiotherapy alone, or with temozolomide cycles. Former treatment meant radiotherapy, temozolomide, or both; the majority had gotten both. Treated patients were roughly 60% male, approximately 40% female, mean age around 40 years.

Sample time point: week 5, during vaccination. Topical imiquimod accompanied each vaccine dose, which consisted of 300 ug of mutant IDH1 20-mer peptide. Germline loops: CDR1 MGHRA, CDR2 YSYEKL. The CDR3 loop spans 18 amino acids. The J segment lost 2 bases and the V segment lost 1 base, leaving 11 bases of the junction unmatched. Only in-frame clones appear in the TCRdb table, and some are missing; sequencing was by immunoSEQ multiplex PCR. The sample lists about 38,000 clones; around 82% were seen once. To note about this clone: What it binds is unknown.

The material was PBMCs, obtained from a glioma patient whose treatment included an IDH1 peptide vaccine. This rearrangement joins TRBV4-1 to TRBJ2-3, with 8 positions matching TRBD2. The origin of this receptor is a man aged 35 to 55 with glioma. The chain's CDR3 is CASSQVPGGGGITDTQYF. CDR3 DNA sequence: TGCGCCAGCAGCCAAGTCCCCGGCGGCGGGGGGATCACAGATACGCAGTATTTT.